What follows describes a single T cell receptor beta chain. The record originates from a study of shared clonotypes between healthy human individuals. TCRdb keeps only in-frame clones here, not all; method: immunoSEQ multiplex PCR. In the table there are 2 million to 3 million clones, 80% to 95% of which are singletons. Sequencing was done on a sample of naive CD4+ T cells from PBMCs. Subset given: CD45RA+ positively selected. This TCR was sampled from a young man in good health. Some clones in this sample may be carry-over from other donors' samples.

CDR3 DNA sequence: TGTGCCAGCTCACCACGAACGGGAGGTCCGGGGAATGAGCAGTTCTTC. It codes for CASSPRTGGPGNEQFF. The gene calls are TRBV18 and TRBJ2-1; 7 bases match TRBD2. V dropped 1 base and J dropped 7; count of bases not matched to a gene: 10. The V gene's germline CDR1 is KGHSH and CDR2 LQKENI. The CDR3 is made up of 16 amino acids.